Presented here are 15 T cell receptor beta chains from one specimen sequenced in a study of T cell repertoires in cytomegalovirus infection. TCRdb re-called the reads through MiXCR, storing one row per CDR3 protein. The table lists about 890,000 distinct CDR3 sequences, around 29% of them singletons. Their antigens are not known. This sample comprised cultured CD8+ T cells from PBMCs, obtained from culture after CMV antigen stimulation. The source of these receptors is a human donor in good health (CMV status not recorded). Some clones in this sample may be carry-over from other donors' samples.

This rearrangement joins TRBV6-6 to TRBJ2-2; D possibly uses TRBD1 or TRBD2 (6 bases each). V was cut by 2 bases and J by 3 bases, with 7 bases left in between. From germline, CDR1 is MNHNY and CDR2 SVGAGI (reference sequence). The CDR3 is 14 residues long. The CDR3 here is CASSYGGHTGELFF. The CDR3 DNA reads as TGTGCCAGCAGTTACGGGGGGCACACCGGGGAGCTGTTTTTT.

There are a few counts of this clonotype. CDR3 sequence: CASSPLPMAYEQYF. The DNA for the CDR3 is TGTGCCAGCAGTCCACTCCCTATGGCCTACGAGCAGTACTTC. V usage is TRBV27 and J usage is TRBJ2-7; no clear D. V was trimmed by 5 bases and J by 2 bases, leaving 13 bases between them. This CDR3 has 14 amino acids. In germline, CDR1 is MNHEY, CDR2 SMNVEV (reference sequence).

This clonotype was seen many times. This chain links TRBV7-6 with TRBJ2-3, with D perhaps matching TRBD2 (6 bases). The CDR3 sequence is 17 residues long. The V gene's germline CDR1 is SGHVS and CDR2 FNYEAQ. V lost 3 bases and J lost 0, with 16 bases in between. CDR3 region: CASSLRGTQASTDTQYF. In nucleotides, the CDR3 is TGTGCCAGCAGCTTGCGCGGGACTCAAGCTAGCACAGATACGCAGTATTTT.

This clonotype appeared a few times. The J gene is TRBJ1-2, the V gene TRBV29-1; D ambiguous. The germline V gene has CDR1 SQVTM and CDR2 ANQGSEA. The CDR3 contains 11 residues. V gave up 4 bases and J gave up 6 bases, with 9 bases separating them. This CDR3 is CSVASSDGYTF. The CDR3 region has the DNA TGCAGCGTTGCTTCCTCAGATGGCTACACCTTC.

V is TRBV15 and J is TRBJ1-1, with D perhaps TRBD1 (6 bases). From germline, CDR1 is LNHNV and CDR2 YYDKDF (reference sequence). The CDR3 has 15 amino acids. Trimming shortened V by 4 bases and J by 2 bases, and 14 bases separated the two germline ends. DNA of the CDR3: TGTGCCACCAGCAACAGGGTCGGGGGTAACACTGAAGCTTTCTTT. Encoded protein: CATSNRVGGNTEAFF.

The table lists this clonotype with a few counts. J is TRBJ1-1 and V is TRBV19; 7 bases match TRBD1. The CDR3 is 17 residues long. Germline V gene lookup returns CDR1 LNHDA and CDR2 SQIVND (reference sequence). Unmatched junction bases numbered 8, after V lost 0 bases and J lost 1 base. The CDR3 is CASSIEAGGLRNTEAFF. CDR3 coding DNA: TGTGCCAGTAGTATAGAGGCAGGGGGTCTAAGGAACACTGAAGCTTTCTTT.

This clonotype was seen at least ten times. The DNA of the CDR3 is TGTGCCAGCAGCCGCTCCGGGGGGGATACGCAGTATTTT. Protein product: CASSRSGGDTQYF. V is TRBV7-2 and J is TRBJ2-3; 7 nucleotides match TRBD2. The CDR3 length is 13 residues. Unmatched junction bases numbered 5, after V lost 5 bases and J lost 6 bases. The germline V gene encodes CDR1 SGHTA and CDR2 FQGNSA.

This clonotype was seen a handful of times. CDR3 in amino acids: CASSFGINQPQHF. The CDR3 coding sequence is TGTGCCAGCAGTTTCGGAATCAATCAGCCCCAGCATTTT. The genes are TRBV27 and TRBJ1-5, with D hard to call. Germline V gene sequence: CDR1 MNHEY, CDR2 SMNVEV (reference sequence). The CDR3 sequence is 13 residues long. V dropped 3 bases and J dropped 3 bases, with 6 bases sitting between them.

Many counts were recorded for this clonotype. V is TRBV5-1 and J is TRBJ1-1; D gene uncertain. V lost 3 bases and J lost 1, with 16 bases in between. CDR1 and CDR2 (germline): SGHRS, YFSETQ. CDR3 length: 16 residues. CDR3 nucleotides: TGCGCCAGCAGCTGGGGTTCGGGTACGAAGAACACTGAAGCTTTCTTT. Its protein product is CASSWGSGTKNTEAFF.

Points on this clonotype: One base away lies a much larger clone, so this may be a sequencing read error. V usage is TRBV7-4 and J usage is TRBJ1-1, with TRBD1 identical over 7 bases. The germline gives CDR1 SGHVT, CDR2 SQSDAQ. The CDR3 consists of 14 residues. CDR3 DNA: TGTGTCAGCAGCTTTGGTACCGACAGGGATGAAGCTTTCTTT. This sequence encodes CVSSFGTDRDEAFF.

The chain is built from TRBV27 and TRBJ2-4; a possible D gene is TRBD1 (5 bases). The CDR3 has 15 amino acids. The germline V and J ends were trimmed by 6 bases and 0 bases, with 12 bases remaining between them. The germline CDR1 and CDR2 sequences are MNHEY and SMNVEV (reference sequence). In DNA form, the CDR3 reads TGTGCCAGCAGCCCAGGACACTTAGCCAAAAACATTCAGTACTTC. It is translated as CASSPGHLAKNIQYF.

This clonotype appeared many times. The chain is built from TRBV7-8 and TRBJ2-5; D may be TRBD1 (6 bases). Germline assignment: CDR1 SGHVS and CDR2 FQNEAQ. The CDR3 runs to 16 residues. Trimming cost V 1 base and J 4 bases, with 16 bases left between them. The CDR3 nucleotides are TGTGCCAGCAGCTTAGTGCCAGGGGCAGGCGGAGAGACCCAGTACTTC. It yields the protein CASSLVPGAGGETQYF.

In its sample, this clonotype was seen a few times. The CDR3 protein is CASRPWDYNQETQYF. CDR3 nucleotide sequence: TGTGCCAGCAGACCCTGGGACTACAATCAAGAGACCCAGTACTTC. The chain carries TRBV27 and TRBJ2-5; 7 bases are a match to TRBD2. Germline V CDR1 and CDR2: MNHEY, SMNVEV (reference sequence). V was clipped by 6 bases and J by 2 bases; unmatched bases: 9. This CDR3 is built from 15 residues.

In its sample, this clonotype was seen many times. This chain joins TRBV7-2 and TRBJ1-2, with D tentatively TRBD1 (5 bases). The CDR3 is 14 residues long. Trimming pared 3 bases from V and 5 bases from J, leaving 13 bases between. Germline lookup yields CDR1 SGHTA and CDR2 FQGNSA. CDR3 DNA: TGTGCCAGCAGCTTTTCCGGGGCTTATTATGGCTACACCTTC. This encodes CASSFSGAYYGYTF.

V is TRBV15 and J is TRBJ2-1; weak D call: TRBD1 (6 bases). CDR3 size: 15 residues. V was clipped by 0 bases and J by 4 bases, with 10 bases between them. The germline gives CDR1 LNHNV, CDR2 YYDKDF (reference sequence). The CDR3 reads CATSREPGTYNEQFF. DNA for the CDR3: TGTGCCACCAGCAGAGAACCCGGGACATACAATGAGCAGTTCTTC.